The 26 T cell receptor beta chains below come from one sample, sequenced in a study of cytotoxic CD8 clonotypes in ibrutinib-treated CLL. Clones were read by immunoSEQ multiplex PCR, and TCRdb kept only the in-frame ones, dropping some. The sample consists of under 200,000 clones, approximately 80% of them appearing once. Here the sequenced sample was PBMCs, taken after 12 months of ibrutinib treatment. Every receptor here comes from a human donor with chronic lymphocytic leukemia.

The chain recombines TRBV6-5 with TRBJ2-2; 10 bases are shared with TRBD1. The V and J ends lost 2 bases and 5 bases, in that order; junction bases with no gene match: 5. Germline loops: CDR1 MNHEY, CDR2 SVGAGI. The CDR3 is 16 amino acids. The CDR3 here is CASSYGTGVRTGELFF. CDR3 sequence (DNA): TGTGCCAGCAGTTACGGGACAGGGGTTCGGACCGGGGAGCTGTTTTTT.

This chain uses TRBV7-9 with TRBJ2-3; D is undetermined. The CDR3 is made up of 15 amino acids. Trimming stripped 4 bases from V and 6 bases from J, with 17 bases between. Germline V gives CDR1 SEHNR, CDR2 FQNEAQ (reference sequence). CDR3: CASSSGETWMDTQYF. The CDR3 DNA reads as TGTGCCAGCAGCTCCGGAGAGACCTGGATGGATACGCAGTATTTT.

This clone was seen a handful of times. V and J are TRBV28 and TRBJ2-7; D may be TRBD2 (5 bases). V gave up 4 bases and J gave up 4 bases, with 11 bases separating them. Per germline, CDR1 MDHEN and CDR2 SYDVKM. This CDR3 has 13 residues. The CDR3 DNA sequence: TGTGCCAGCAGTTCAGTTTGGAGGTACGAGCAGTACTTC. It yields the protein CASSSVWRYEQYF.

The chain couples TRBV19 to TRBJ2-1; TRBD1 or TRBD2 may be the D gene (5 bases each). Deletions cut 3 bases from V and 7 bases from J, with 22 bases between. CDR3 length equals 17 residues. Germline V gene data show CDR1 as LNHDA and CDR2 as SQIVND (reference sequence). CDR3 DNA sequence: TGTGCCAGTAGTATGAGGGCCTCGGGGACCTTAAGGAATGAGCAGTTCTTC. This translates into CASSMRASGTLRNEQFF.

The chain combines TRBV6-1 with TRBJ1-6; no clear D gene. CDR1 is MNHNS, CDR2 SASEGT, per germline. The CDR3 loop spans 15 amino acids. V dropped 4 bases and J dropped 0 bases, with 7 bases sitting between them. CDR3 in DNA: TGTGCCAGCAGTGTGGGGAGCTCCTATAATTCACCCCTCCACTTT. The encoded protein is CASSVGSSYNSPLHF.

The rearrangement joins TRBV4-3 to TRBJ1-1; D remains unclear. Germline CDR1 reads LGHNA; CDR2 reads YSLEER. V lost 0 bases and J lost 7, with 18 bases in between. The CDR3 extends over 16 amino acids. The CDR3 reads CASSQDPNGESIEAFF. Here the CDR3 DNA reads TGCGCCAGCAGCCAAGACCCGAATGGGGAGTCTATTGAAGCTTTCTTT.

The chain recombines TRBV5-6 with TRBJ2-5, with a possible D match to TRBD2 (6 bases). The V end lost 3 bases, the J end lost 4 bases, and 16 bases lay between the germline ends. CDR1 and CDR2 from the germline V gene are SGHDT and YYEEEE. The CDR3 has 15 residues. This chain's CDR3 is CASSWGRGFGETQYF. As DNA, the CDR3 is TGTGCCAGCAGCTGGGGCCGGGGGTTCGGAGAGACCCAGTACTTC.

The genes are TRBV6-1 and TRBJ1-2; TRBD1 matches 8 bases. Looked up from germline, CDR1 is MNHNS and CDR2 is SASEGT. After removal of 6 bases from V and 4 bases from J, the junction contained 7 bases not matched to a gene. The CDR3 extends over 14 amino acids. The CDR3 bases are TGTGCCAGCAGGTCACAGGGGGTCGGCTATGGCTACACCTTC. It specifies CASRSQGVGYGYTF.

The chain recombines TRBV2 with TRBJ1-1; maybe TRBD1 (5 bases). V was pared by 6 bases and J by 7 bases, with 15 bases between. This CDR3 has 13 residues. Per germline, CDR1 SNHLY and CDR2 FYNNEI. The CDR3 DNA is TGTGCCAGCAGGAGGGGAGGGGAATATGAAGCTTTCTTT. The encoded protein is CASRRGGEYEAFF.

The chain carries TRBV28 and TRBJ1-4; TRBD1 agrees at 9 bases. The trim removed 7 bases at V and 6 bases at J, leaving 6 bases unmatched. CDR1 and CDR2 from the germline V gene are MDHEN and SYDVKM. The CDR3 contains 14 residues. Here the CDR3 DNA reads TGTGCCAGCACCTGGACAGGGGCGCATGAAAAACTGTTTTTT. Translated, it gives CASTWTGAHEKLFF.

The chain combines TRBV9 with TRBJ2-1; the match to TRBD1 covers 8 bases. In germline, CDR1 is SGDLS, CDR2 YYNGEE. V lost 4 bases, J lost 2 bases, and 5 bases stayed unmatched. The CDR3 consists of 15 residues. For the CDR3, the DNA is TGTGCCAGCAGCCAGACAGGGGTGCCCTACAATGAGCAGTTCTTC. This codes for CASSQTGVPYNEQFF.

The J gene is TRBJ2-7, the V gene TRBV7-2, with 7 bases identical to TRBD2. In germline, CDR1 is SGHTA, CDR2 FQGNSA. The CDR3 spans 16 residues. The V segment lost 5 bases and the J segment 4 bases; nucleotides outside the gene matches: 14. CDR3 sequence: CASSPAPVSGRYEQYF. CDR3 in DNA: TGTGCCAGCAGCCCAGCCCCGGTTAGCGGGCGATACGAGCAGTACTTC.

The chain uses TRBV19 and TRBJ2-1; D is ambiguous. CDR3 length equals 16 residues. Germline CDR1 is LNHDA and CDR2 is SQIVND (reference sequence). Trimming pared 0 bases from V and 5 bases from J, leaving 14 bases between. DNA for the CDR3: TGTGCCAGTAGTATAGAAAACCCGATTACTAACAATGAGCAGTTCTTC. Protein product: CASSIENPITNNEQFF. Full variable domain (missing parts from reference TRBV19 and TRBJ2-1): DGGITQSPKYLFRKEGQNVTLSCEQNLNHDAMYWYRQDPGQGLRLIYYSQIVNDFQKGDIAEGYSVSREKKESFPLTVTSAQKNPTAFYLCASSIENPITNNEQFFGPGTRLTVL.

V gene TRBV23-1 combines with J gene TRBJ1-5; D gene ambiguous. TRBV23-1 is known as an ORF, though its function is uncertain. There are 19 residues in the CDR3. V was trimmed by 2 bases and J by 0 bases, leaving 20 bases between them. The CDR3 region has the DNA TGCGCCAGCAGTCAAGTGGGCGCCTCTCGAAGCAATAGCAATCAGCCCCAGCATTTT. Protein sequence: CASSQVGASRSNSNQPQHF.

J is TRBJ2-5 and V is TRBV4-2; 8 bases agree with TRBD2. The CDR3 runs 13 residues. After removal of 8 bases from V and 5 bases from J, the junction contained 7 bases not matched to a gene. Germline V gene data show CDR1 as LGHNA and CDR2 as YNFKEQ. This chain's CDR3 is CASSAGLEETQYF. For the CDR3, the DNA is TGTGCCAGCTCTGCGGGACTAGAGGAGACCCAGTACTTC.

This clone has more than one count but fewer than ten. The chain recombines TRBV18 with TRBJ1-1; possibly TRBD1 for D (5 bases). The germline V and J ends were trimmed by 3 bases and 3 bases, with 11 bases remaining between them. CDR3 length: 14 amino acids. Germline V gene sequence: CDR1 KGHSH, CDR2 LQKENI. CDR3 nucleotides: TGTGCCAGCTCACCGAAGCAGGGTGACACTGAAGCTTTCTTT. This gives the protein CASSPKQGDTEAFF.

The chain joins TRBV7-9 to TRBJ1-3; tentatively, D is TRBD1 (6 bases). Germline lookup yields CDR1 SEHNR and CDR2 FQNEAQ (reference sequence). V dropped 3 bases and J dropped 7 bases, with 13 bases sitting between them. The CDR3 spans 14 residues. DNA for the CDR3: TGTGCCAGCAGCTTCCCCTCTACAGGGAACACCATATATTTT. This gives the protein CASSFPSTGNTIYF. The variable domain in full, completed from reference TRBV7-9 and TRBJ1-3, reads DTGVSQNPRHKITKRGQNVTFRCDPISEHNRLYWYRQTLGQGPEFLTYFQNEAQLEKSRLLSDRFSAERPKGSFSTLEIQRTEQGDSAMYLCASSFPSTGNTIYFGEGSWLTVV.

This chain uses TRBV9 with TRBJ2-5, with D unresolved. The CDR3 length is 14 residues. V lost 4 bases and J lost 2, with 12 bases in between. Germline V gives CDR1 SGDLS, CDR2 YYNGEE. The CDR3, as DNA: TGTGCCAGCAGCCCCTCGGGCGGTCAAGAGACCCAGTACTTC. Protein: CASSPSGGQETQYF. Using reference TRBV9 and TRBJ2-5 for the parts outside the CDR3, the full variable domain is DSGVTQTPKHLITATGQRVTLRCSPRSGDLSVYWYQQSLDQGLQFLIQYYNGEERAKGNILERFSAQQFPDLHSELNLSSLELGDSALYFCASSPSGGQETQYFGPGTRLLVL.

The chain carries TRBV7-9 and TRBJ1-4; D possibly corresponds to TRBD1 (6 bases). The V gene lost 5 bases and the J gene lost 7 bases, with 11 bases spanning the gap. The CDR3 length is 13 residues. Germline values: CDR1 SEHNR, CDR2 FQNEAQ (reference sequence). The chain's CDR3 is CASSITGSEKLFF. The CDR3 bases are TGTGCCAGCAGCATAACAGGGAGTGAAAAACTGTTTTTT.

CDR3 residues: CASKGETQYF. The CDR3 bases are TGTGCCAGCAAGGGAGAGACCCAGTACTTC. The chain couples TRBV28 to TRBJ2-5; no definite D call. V lost 7 bases and J lost 4, with 4 bases in between. The V gene's germline CDR1 is MDHEN and CDR2 SYDVKM. The CDR3 is 10 residues long.

The rearrangement links TRBV28 to TRBJ1-2, with D uncertain. CDR3 length equals 14 residues. V shed 5 bases and J shed 5 bases, with 15 bases lying between them. CDR1 is MDHEN, CDR2 SYDVKM, per germline. The CDR3 region is CASSQRALAYGYTF. In DNA, the CDR3 is TGTGCCAGCAGTCAAAGGGCTCTGGCATATGGCTACACCTTC.

The V and J genes are TRBV5-1 and TRBJ2-2; D is uncertain. Looked up from germline, CDR1 is SGHRS and CDR2 is YFSETQ. Trimming pared 1 base from V and 7 bases from J, leaving 8 bases between. This CDR3 has 13 amino acids. The CDR3 spells CASSLKGNGELFF. In DNA, the CDR3 is TGCGCCAGCAGCTTGAAAGGAAACGGGGAGCTGTTTTTT.

The V call is TRBV7-9, the J call TRBJ2-6; D may be TRBD1 (5 bases). Trimming cost V 6 bases and J 0 bases, with 6 bases left between them. The V gene's germline CDR1 is SEHNR and CDR2 FQNEAQ (reference sequence). The CDR3 loop spans 14 amino acids. CDR3 nucleotides: TGTGCCAGCAGTCAGGGCTCTGGGGCCAACGTCCTGACTTTC. Translation: CASSQGSGANVLTF.

In nucleotides, the CDR3 is TGTGCCAGCTCACCGCGGACAGGGGTCGATGAGCAGTTCTTC. Protein: CASSPRTGVDEQFF. This chain uses TRBV18 with TRBJ2-1; 9 positions agree with TRBD1. Trimming took 3 bases from V and 8 from J; bases not matched to a gene: 5. The CDR3 sequence is 14 residues long. In germline, CDR1 is KGHSH, CDR2 LQKENI.

The genes are TRBV5-1 and TRBJ1-2; 7 nucleotides agree with TRBD1. CDR1 is SGHRS and CDR2 is YFSETQ in the germline V gene. J gave up 2 bases and V 4 bases, and 11 bases lay outside the gene matches. CDR3 length equals 16 residues. CDR3 residues: CASSESGTGVNYGYTF. The CDR3 bases are TGCGCCAGCAGCGAAAGTGGCACAGGGGTGAACTATGGCTACACCTTC. The entire variable domain, with the rest obtained from reference TRBV5-1 and TRBJ1-2, is as follows: KAGVTQTPRYLIKTRGQQVTLSCSPISGHRSVSWYQQTPGQGLQFLFEYFSETQRNKGNFPGRFSGRQFSNSRSEMNVSTLELGDSALYLCASSESGTGVNYGYTFGSGTRLTVV.

There are a few counts of this clone. The genes are TRBV5-4 and TRBJ2-2; TRBD2 matches 8 bases. CDR1 and CDR2 from the germline V gene are SGHNT and YYREEE (reference sequence). The CDR3 totals 17 residues. V shed 0 bases and J 0 bases; nucleotides not matched to a gene: 4. The CDR3 nucleotides read TGTGCCAGCAGCTTGGCGGCTAGCGGGTCGAACACCGGGGAGCTGTTTTTT. Translation gives CASSLAASGSNTGELFF.